This T cell receptor beta chain was documented in a study of technical replicates of blood from a few donors. The data were produced by immunoSEQ multiplex PCR, yet TCRdb's version contains in-frame clones alone and is incomplete. The sample includes tens of thousands of clones, 91% of them seen just once. Trimming cost V 4 bases and J 0 bases; bases outside gene matches: 8. This CDR3 spans 16 amino acids. The germline gives CDR1 SGHTA, CDR2 FQGTGA. The TCR sequence derives from a human donor in good health. Some clones in this sample may be carry-over from other donors' samples. J is TRBJ2-7 and V is TRBV7-3; 8 positions agree with TRBD1. The sample taken for sequencing was T cells isolated from PBMCs. In DNA form, the CDR3 reads TGTGCCAGCAGCTGGGGGGACAGGTCGAGCTCCTACGAGCAGTACTTC. This gives the protein CASSWGDRSSSYEQYF.